This TCR beta chain was sequenced in a study of radiotherapy plus CTLA-4 blockade in lung cancer. About the study: The study recorded objective responses in around a sixth of patients and disease control in 25% to 35%.

J gave up 3 bases and V 1 base, and 1 base lay outside the gene matches. CDR3 length equals 14 residues. Germline V gene lookup returns CDR1 SGHNT and CDR2 YENEEA. The assay was immunoSEQ multiplex PCR, and TCRdb's table has in-frame clones only and misses some. The sample lists around 110,000 clones, approximately 90% occurring once. J is TRBJ2-3 and V is TRBV11-3; 7 bases map to TRBD2. The sequencing here drew on peripheral blood, taken from a patient treated with radiotherapy plus ipilimumab. The TCR was taken from a human donor with non-small cell lung cancer that progressed on radiotherapy plus ipilimumab. The CDR3 protein is CASSLGGGTDTQYF. For the CDR3, the DNA is TGTGCCAGCAGCTTAGGCGGGGGAACAGATACGCAGTATTTT.